Presented here are 2 T cell receptor beta chains from one specimen sequenced in a study of T cell responses to AZD1222 COVID-19 vaccine. The method was immunoSEQ multiplex PCR; TCRdb's version includes in-frame clones alone and lacks a portion of them. The sample records 73,000 or so clones, around 89% being singletons. Sequenced material: peripheral blood, taken on day 0 of AZD1222 vaccination. These receptors were taken from an adult in good health.

This rearrangement joins TRBV7-6 to TRBJ1-6, with 7 bases aligning to TRBD1. This CDR3 has 14 amino acids. J gave up 9 bases and V 7 bases, and 9 bases lay outside the gene matches. Germline V gene lookup returns CDR1 SGHVS and CDR2 FNYEAQ. The CDR3 loop is CASTLRQGVSPLHF. CDR3 DNA sequence: TGTGCCAGCACCCTAAGGCAGGGGGTTTCACCCCTCCACTTT.

The chain employs TRBV4-2 and TRBJ2-2, with 7 bases aligning to TRBD2. J was trimmed by 1 base and V by 1 base; bases with no gene match: 0. Germline loops: CDR1 LGHNA, CDR2 YNFKEQ. The CDR3 sequence is 15 residues long. Here the CDR3 reads CASSQVAGNTGELFF. Written as DNA, the CDR3 is TGTGCCAGCAGCCAAGTAGCGGGGAACACCGGGGAGCTGTTTTTT.